Listed below are T cell receptor beta chains from one sample, sequenced in a study of blood T cell repertoires in COVID-19. TCRdb's table, derived via immunoSEQ multiplex PCR, lists solely in-frame clones and lacks some. The sample contains fewer than 200,000 clones, more than 80% of which appear only once. Sequenced sample: peripheral blood. The receptors stem from a human donor in a cohort sampled during active COVID-19. Both conserved end residues are part of each CDR3. D genes are given only for firm matches. Clone size is shown for a subset of rows, as once, few, many or a class of expanded clone.

clone_size: NA; d_call: NA; j_call: TRBJ1-2; v_call: TRBV5-1; cdr3_aa: CASSFGGADYGYTF; cdr3_nt: TGCGCCAGCAGCTTCGGGGGAGCGGACTATGGCTACACCTTC
clone_size: NA; d_call: NA; j_call: TRBJ1-2; v_call: TRBV5-1; cdr3_aa: CASSLFSGQSRGYTF; cdr3_nt: TGCGCCAGCAGCTTGTTCTCCGGACAGTCCAGGGGCTACACCTTC
clone_size: few; d_call: TRBD2; j_call: TRBJ2-2; v_call: TRBV4-2; cdr3_aa: CASSQSLGLAGTNTGELFF; cdr3_nt: TGTGCCAGCAGCCAATCATTGGGACTAGCGGGGACGAACACCGGGGAGCTGTTTTTT
clone_size: NA; d_call: TRBD1; j_call: TRBJ1-2; v_call: TRBV5-1; cdr3_aa: CASSPNNQGGNYGYTF; cdr3_nt: TGCGCCAGCAGCCCCAATAACCAGGGGGGAAACTATGGCTACACCTTC
clone_size: NA; d_call: NA; j_call: TRBJ1-1; v_call: TRBV5-6; cdr3_aa: CASSRGGPEAFF; cdr3_nt: TGTGCCAGCAGCCGGGGGGGACCTGAAGCTTTCTTT
clone_size: NA; d_call: TRBD2; j_call: TRBJ2-1; v_call: TRBV15; cdr3_aa: CATSRGRGGKYNEQFF; cdr3_nt: TGTGCCACCAGCAGAGGACGCGGGGGAAAGTACAATGAGCAGTTCTTC
clone_size: NA; d_call: TRBD2; j_call: TRBJ2-1; v_call: TRBV6-5; cdr3_aa: CASEGRAGVLNEQFF; cdr3_nt: TGTGCCAGCGAGGGTAGGGCGGGGGTCCTCAATGAGCAGTTCTTC
clone_size: NA; d_call: NA; j_call: TRBJ1-6; v_call: TRBV6-6; cdr3_aa: CASTPEAVYNSPLHF; cdr3_nt: TGTGCCAGCACCCCTGAGGCAGTTTATAATTCACCCCTCCACTTT
clone_size: NA; d_call: TRBD2; j_call: TRBJ2-5; v_call: TRBV28; cdr3_aa: CASTPGALGLQETQYF; cdr3_nt: TGTGCCAGCACCCCCGGGGCCCTGGGACTACAAGAGACCCAGTACTTC
clone_size: once; d_call: NA; j_call: TRBJ1-2; v_call: TRBV5-1; cdr3_aa: CASGLRESHGYTF; cdr3_nt: TGCGCCAGCGGACTTCGGGAGTCGCATGGCTACACCTTC
clone_size: NA; d_call: NA; j_call: TRBJ1-5; v_call: TRBV14; cdr3_aa: CASSHQNQPQHF; cdr3_nt: TGTGCCAGCAGCCATCAAAATCAGCCCCAGCATTTT
clone_size: NA; d_call: NA; j_call: TRBJ1-6; v_call: TRBV2; cdr3_aa: CASSQRVNNSPLHF; cdr3_nt: TGTGCCAGCAGTCAGAGGGTGAATAATTCACCCCTCCACTTT
clone_size: NA; d_call: TRBD1; j_call: TRBJ2-1; v_call: TRBV5-1; cdr3_aa: CASSLQGATYNEQFF; cdr3_nt: TGCGCCAGCAGCTTGCAGGGGGCCACCTACAATGAGCAGTTCTTC
clone_size: NA; d_call: NA; j_call: TRBJ1-5; v_call: TRBV5-1; cdr3_aa: CASSPGGDRNSNQPQHF; cdr3_nt: TGCGCCAGCAGCCCGGGGGGTGACAGAAACAGCAATCAGCCCCAGCATTTT
clone_size: NA; d_call: NA; j_call: TRBJ2-1; v_call: TRBV5-1; cdr3_aa: CASTPGSNEQFF; cdr3_nt: TGCGCCAGCACCCCAGGGTCCAATGAGCAGTTCTTC
clone_size: few; d_call: NA; j_call: TRBJ1-2; v_call: TRBV30; cdr3_aa: CAWSARSYGYTF; cdr3_nt: TGTGCCTGGAGTGCCCGGAGCTATGGCTACACCTTC
clone_size: NA; d_call: NA; j_call: TRBJ2-1; v_call: TRBV2; cdr3_aa: CASSEERLLNEQFF; cdr3_nt: TGTGCCAGCAGTGAAGAGCGCCTACTTAATGAGCAGTTCTTC
clone_size: NA; d_call: TRBD1; j_call: TRBJ2-7; v_call: TRBV28; cdr3_aa: CASSPPGQGPYEQYF; cdr3_nt: TGTGCCAGCAGCCCACCCGGACAGGGACCCTACGAGCAGTACTTC
clone_size: few; d_call: NA; j_call: TRBJ1-1; v_call: TRBV10-1; cdr3_aa: CASSESAEWFTEAFF; cdr3_nt: TGCGCCAGCAGTGAGTCCGCGGAATGGTTCACTGAAGCTTTCTTT
clone_size: NA; d_call: TRBD1; j_call: TRBJ1-5; v_call: TRBV2; cdr3_aa: CASITDRGLNQPQHF; cdr3_nt: TGTGCCAGCATTACGGACAGGGGACTAAATCAGCCCCAGCATTTT
clone_size: NA; d_call: NA; j_call: TRBJ1-1; v_call: TRBV4-1; cdr3_aa: CASSQEHLIPNTEAFF; cdr3_nt: TGCGCCAGCAGCCAAGAGCACTTGATACCGAACACTGAAGCTTTCTTT
clone_size: NA; d_call: TRBD1; j_call: TRBJ1-2; v_call: TRBV15; cdr3_aa: CATSRDRQGSYGYTF; cdr3_nt: TGTGCCACCAGCAGGGATCGACAGGGCTCCTATGGCTACACCTTC
clone_size: NA; d_call: TRBD1; j_call: TRBJ2-7; v_call: TRBV11-3; cdr3_aa: CASSLGQSSYEQYF; cdr3_nt: TGTGCCAGCAGCTTGGGACAGAGCTCCTACGAGCAGTACTTC
clone_size: NA; d_call: TRBD2; j_call: TRBJ2-5; v_call: TRBV11-2; cdr3_aa: CASSPRLAGGQETQYF; cdr3_nt: TGTGCCAGCAGCCCGCGACTAGCGGGGGGTCAAGAGACCCAGTACTTC
clone_size: few; d_call: NA; j_call: TRBJ1-4; v_call: TRBV9; cdr3_aa: CASSSQGNVNEKLFF; cdr3_nt: TGTGCCAGCAGCTCCCAGGGGAACGTTAATGAAAAACTGTTTTTT
clone_size: NA; d_call: TRBD2; j_call: TRBJ2-3; v_call: TRBV18; cdr3_aa: CASSPGLAGTDTQYF; cdr3_nt: TGTGCCAGCTCACCAGGACTAGCGGGGACGGATACGCAGTATTTT
clone_size: NA; d_call: NA; j_call: TRBJ1-1; v_call: TRBV4-1; cdr3_aa: CASSQDPVNTEAFF; cdr3_nt: TGCGCCAGCAGCCAAGATCCCGTGAACACTGAAGCTTTCTTT
clone_size: NA; d_call: TRBD1; j_call: TRBJ1-1; v_call: TRBV5-1; cdr3_aa: CASSLEPGGNTEAFF; cdr3_nt: TGCGCCAGCAGCTTGGAACCAGGGGGGAACACTGAAGCTTTCTTT
clone_size: NA; d_call: TRBD1; j_call: TRBJ2-1; v_call: TRBV4-1; cdr3_aa: CASSLQGSEQFF; cdr3_nt: TGCGCCAGCAGCTTACAGGGGAGTGAGCAGTTCTTC
clone_size: NA; d_call: TRBD1; j_call: TRBJ1-4; v_call: TRBV7-9; cdr3_aa: CASSLASRGQINEKLFF; cdr3_nt: TGTGCCAGCAGCTTAGCAAGCCGGGGACAGATTAATGAAAAACTGTTTTTT
clone_size: few; d_call: NA; j_call: TRBJ2-7; v_call: TRBV27; cdr3_aa: CASAGGDSYEQYF; cdr3_nt: TGTGCCAGCGCCGGGGGTGATTCCTACGAGCAGTACTTC
clone_size: NA; d_call: NA; j_call: TRBJ1-3; v_call: TRBV25-1; cdr3_aa: CASSARASGNTIYF; cdr3_nt: TGTGCCAGCAGTGCCAGGGCCTCTGGAAACACCATATATTTT
clone_size: NA; d_call: NA; j_call: TRBJ1-5; v_call: TRBV4-1; cdr3_aa: CASSQDTDQPQHF; cdr3_nt: TGCGCCAGCAGCCAAGATACAGATCAGCCCCAGCATTTT
clone_size: once; d_call: NA; j_call: TRBJ1-4; v_call: TRBV5-6; cdr3_aa: CASSLVSGTNEKLFF; cdr3_nt: TGTGCCAGCAGCTTAGTCTCGGGAACTAATGAAAAACTGTTTTTT
clone_size: NA; d_call: NA; j_call: TRBJ1-2; v_call: TRBV6-4; cdr3_aa: CASSDSPGTRVGYTF; cdr3_nt: TGTGCCAGCAGTGACTCTCCCGGGACACGGGTTGGCTACACCTTC
clone_size: NA; d_call: TRBD2; j_call: TRBJ2-3; v_call: TRBV5-1; cdr3_aa: CASSPISGGATDTQYF; cdr3_nt: TGCGCCAGCAGCCCCATTAGCGGGGGGGCTACAGATACGCAGTATTTT
clone_size: NA; d_call: TRBD1; j_call: TRBJ1-1; v_call: TRBV12-3/TRBV12-4; cdr3_aa: CASSPGTGAEAFF; cdr3_nt: TGTGCCAGCAGTCCGGGGACAGGGGCTGAAGCTTTCTTT
clone_size: NA; d_call: TRBD2; j_call: TRBJ2-2; v_call: TRBV24-1; cdr3_aa: CATSDSTLAGDTGELFF; cdr3_nt: TGTGCCACCAGTGATTCTACCCTAGCGGGGGACACCGGGGAGCTGTTTTTT
clone_size: once; d_call: NA; j_call: TRBJ1-1; v_call: TRBV4-1; cdr3_aa: CASSQGSNSGTEAFF; cdr3_nt: TGCGCCAGCAGCCAAGGATCCAACTCTGGCACTGAAGCTTTCTTT
clone_size: few; d_call: NA; j_call: TRBJ2-7; v_call: TRBV6-5; cdr3_aa: CASRRDRFSYEQYF; cdr3_nt: TGTGCCAGCAGGCGTGACAGATTTTCCTACGAGCAGTACTTC
clone_size: NA; d_call: NA; j_call: TRBJ2-7; v_call: TRBV7-9; cdr3_aa: CASSSQGGSNEQYF; cdr3_nt: TGTGCCAGCAGCTCACAGGGCGGCTCAAACGAGCAGTACTTC
clone_size: once; d_call: TRBD2; j_call: TRBJ2-2; v_call: TRBV10-2; cdr3_aa: CASSDWGGTGELFF; cdr3_nt: TGCGCCAGCAGTGACTGGGGGGGCACCGGGGAGCTGTTTTTT
clone_size: NA; d_call: NA; j_call: TRBJ1-6; v_call: TRBV10-1; cdr3_aa: CVRGPPLHF; cdr3_nt: TGCGTGAGAGGGCCACCCCTCCACTTT
clone_size: once; d_call: TRBD1; j_call: TRBJ2-1; v_call: TRBV2; cdr3_aa: CASSGLRQGSYNEQFF; cdr3_nt: TGTGCCAGCAGTGGATTGAGACAGGGAAGTTACAATGAGCAGTTCTTC
clone_size: NA; d_call: NA; j_call: TRBJ2-3; v_call: TRBV5-5; cdr3_aa: CASLGAGTDTQYF; cdr3_nt: TGTGCCAGCCTGGGGGCAGGAACAGATACGCAGTATTTT
clone_size: NA; d_call: NA; j_call: TRBJ2-7; v_call: TRBV10-3; cdr3_aa: CAISESESYEQYF; cdr3_nt: TGTGCCATCAGTGAGTCGGAGAGCTACGAGCAGTACTTC
clone_size: NA; d_call: NA; j_call: TRBJ2-7; v_call: TRBV6-5; cdr3_aa: CAGASQREQYF; cdr3_nt: TGTGCCGGAGCGTCACAACGCGAGCAGTACTTC
clone_size: NA; d_call: NA; j_call: TRBJ2-7; v_call: TRBV27; cdr3_aa: CASSLEGGYEQYF; cdr3_nt: TGTGCCAGCAGTTTGGAGGGGGGGTACGAGCAGTACTTC
clone_size: NA; d_call: NA; j_call: TRBJ2-1; v_call: TRBV5-1; cdr3_aa: CASSLSSQSSYNEQFF; cdr3_nt: TGCGCCAGCAGCTTGAGTTCACAGAGCTCCTACAATGAGCAGTTCTTC
clone_size: many; d_call: TRBD2; j_call: TRBJ2-7; v_call: TRBV10-3; cdr3_aa: CAISESAGGPNEQYF; cdr3_nt: TGTGCCATCAGTGAGTCGGCGGGGGGGCCCAACGAGCAGTACTTC
clone_size: NA; d_call: TRBD2; j_call: TRBJ2-1; v_call: TRBV10-3; cdr3_aa: CAISKRGSNNEQFF; cdr3_nt: TGTGCCATCAGCAAGCGGGGTAGCAACAATGAGCAGTTCTTC
clone_size: once; d_call: TRBD1; j_call: TRBJ1-1; v_call: TRBV29-1; cdr3_aa: CSAKQGMNTEAFF; cdr3_nt: TGCAGCGCCAAACAGGGGATGAACACTGAAGCTTTCTTT
clone_size: NA; d_call: NA; j_call: TRBJ1-4; v_call: TRBV29-1; cdr3_aa: CSVESGRGGEKLFF; cdr3_nt: TGCAGCGTTGAATCGGGTAGGGGCGGTGAAAAACTGTTTTTT
clone_size: NA; d_call: NA; j_call: TRBJ2-2; v_call: TRBV5-1; cdr3_aa: CASSLVQGRTGELFF; cdr3_nt: TGCGCCAGCAGCTTGGTGCAGGGGCGCACCGGGGAGCTGTTTTTT
clone_size: NA; d_call: NA; j_call: TRBJ1-1; v_call: TRBV6-5; cdr3_aa: CASPGIHGPTEAFF; cdr3_nt: TGTGCCAGCCCTGGAATCCATGGGCCCACTGAAGCTTTCTTT
clone_size: NA; d_call: TRBD1; j_call: TRBJ1-1; v_call: TRBV20-1; cdr3_aa: CSATTGDGTFF; cdr3_nt: TGCAGTGCTACTACAGGGGACGGGACTTTCTTT
clone_size: few; d_call: NA; j_call: TRBJ1-1; v_call: TRBV3-1/TRBV3-2; cdr3_aa: CASSPVGGHTEAFF; cdr3_nt: TGTGCCAGCAGCCCCGTGGGAGGACACACTGAAGCTTTCTTT
clone_size: NA; d_call: TRBD1; j_call: TRBJ1-5; v_call: TRBV30; cdr3_aa: CAWSVPGGHNQPQHF; cdr3_nt: TGTGCCTGGAGTGTACCAGGGGGTCACAATCAGCCCCAGCATTTT